This T cell receptor beta chain was retrieved from a study of cytotoxic CD8 clonotypes in ibrutinib-treated CLL. Libraries were prepared by immunoSEQ multiplex PCR; TCRdb keeps only in-frame clonotypes and omits some of them. In the table there are 40,000 to 60,000 clones, about half of which are singletons. The CDR3 is 13 amino acids. Trimming took off 5 bases at V and 6 bases at J, with 14 bases between the two ends. The germline CDR1 and CDR2 sequences are MDHEN and SYDVKM. The TCR sequence derives from a human donor with chronic lymphocytic leukemia. The chain joins TRBV28 to TRBJ2-7; D unclear. The sequencing used PBMCs, collected after 12 months of ibrutinib treatment. The CDR3 sequence is CASSPPIRLEQYF. The DNA for the CDR3 is TGTGCCAGCAGTCCCCCTATCCGCCTCGAGCAGTACTTC.